Presented here are 22 T cell receptor beta chains from one specimen sequenced in a study of shared clonotypes between healthy human individuals. Clones were read by immunoSEQ multiplex PCR, and TCRdb kept only the in-frame ones, dropping some. The sample consists of 2 million to 2.5 million clones, approximately 94% of them appearing once. Sequences were obtained from naive CD4+ T cells from PBMCs. This sample's subset: CD45RA+ positively selected. These receptors all come from a man between 18 and 35 years old in good health. Some clones in this sample may be carry-over from other donors' samples.

The chain joins TRBV5-1 to TRBJ2-3, with 8 positions matching TRBD2. Germline V lookup: CDR1 SGHRS, CDR2 YFSETQ. V lost 5 bases to trimming and J lost 3 bases; unmatched junction nucleotides: 8. The length of the CDR3 is 15 residues. CDR3 sequence (DNA): TGCGCCAGCAGTAGGTCGAGCGGGAGTACAGATACGCAGTATTTT. Protein product: CASSRSSGSTDTQYF. Full variable domain (remainder filled in from reference TRBV5-1 and TRBJ2-3): KAGVTQTPRYLIKTRGQQVTLSCSPISGHRSVSWYQQTPGQGLQFLFEYFSETQRNKGNFPGRFSGRQFSNSRSEMNVSTLELGDSALYLCASSRSSGSTDTQYFGPGTRLTVL.

The genes are TRBV7-9 and TRBJ2-3; 9 bases match TRBD1. The germline V gene encodes CDR1 SEHNR and CDR2 FQNEAQ (reference sequence). Trimming at V came to 5 bases and at J to 0 bases, leaving 3 bases not matched to a gene. The CDR3 contains 15 residues. The DNA of the CDR3 is TGTGCCAGCAGCCCGGACAGGGGAAGCACAGATACGCAGTATTTT. Its translation: CASSPDRGSTDTQYF. The full variable domain, in which reference TRBV7-9 and TRBJ2-3 provide the parts outside the CDR3, is DTGVSQNPRHKITKRGQNVTFRCDPISEHNRLYWYRQTLGQGPEFLTYFQNEAQLEKSRLLSDRFSAERPKGSFSTLEIQRTEQGDSAMYLCASSPDRGSTDTQYFGPGTRLTVL.

This chain connects TRBV27 to TRBJ2-3, with 8 bases lining up with TRBD1. V lost 4 bases and J lost 13; bases outside the gene matches: 13. Looked up from germline, CDR1 is MNHEY and CDR2 is SMNVEV (reference sequence). There are 14 residues in the CDR3. The CDR3 DNA follows: TGTGCCAGCAGTTCTGTCCTACCGGGACAGGCGGAGTATTTT. Translated: CASSSVLPGQAEYF.

Concerning this clone: Other DNA sequences in the sample encode the same CDR3. The chain has TRBV9 and TRBJ2-7; D call uncertain. CDR1 and CDR2 (germline): SGDLS, YYNGEE. Trimming shortened V by 2 bases and J by 0 bases, and 9 bases separated the two germline ends. The CDR3 spans 14 residues. The CDR3 nucleotides are TGTGCCAGCAGCGTTTTAGGGTCCTCCTACGAGCAGTACTTC. This sequence encodes CASSVLGSSYEQYF.

In this sample, this clone turned up once. The chain has TRBV5-1 and TRBJ2-5, with TRBD2 as a possible D gene (5 bases). Trimming removed 5 bases at V and 5 bases at J, with 13 bases between. The CDR3 spans 13 residues. Germline V gene sequence: CDR1 SGHRS, CDR2 YFSETQ. CDR3 sequence reads: CASRSEVWETQYF. DNA for the CDR3: TGCGCCAGCAGATCGGAGGTCTGGGAGACCCAGTACTTC.

The J gene is TRBJ1-5, the V gene TRBV15; 8 bases align to TRBD1. The CDR3 sequence is 16 residues long. V shed 4 bases, J shed 5 bases, and the junction held 10 bases outside the gene matches. Germline V gives CDR1 LNHNV, CDR2 YYDKDF (reference sequence). The DNA of the CDR3 is TGTGCCACCAGCAATCGACAGGGGTCCTCCTATCAGCCCCAGCATTTT. It translates to CATSNRQGSSYQPQHF. Combining the CDR3 with reference TRBV15 and TRBJ1-5 gives the whole variable domain DAMVIQNPRYQVTQFGKPVTLSCSQTLNHNVMYWYQQKSSQAPKLLFHYYDKDFNNEADTPDNFQSRRPNTSFCFLDIRSPGLGDTAMYLCATSNRQGSSYQPQHFGDGTRLSIL.

The chain joins TRBV30 to TRBJ2-7; D might be TRBD1 (5 bases). Germline V gene data show CDR1 as GTSNPN and CDR2 as SVGIG (reference sequence). This CDR3 is built from 14 residues. V was cut by 0 bases and J by 2 bases, with 11 bases left in between. The CDR3 here is CAWSVKQVAYEQYF. The CDR3 DNA sequence: TGTGCCTGGAGTGTAAAACAGGTAGCCTACGAGCAGTACTTC.

The rearrangement uses TRBV28 and TRBJ2-1; tentatively, D is TRBD1 or TRBD2 (5 bases each). V dropped 5 bases and J dropped 7 bases, with 21 bases sitting between them. CDR1 is MDHEN and CDR2 is SYDVKM in the germline V gene. The CDR3 is 16 amino acids. CDR3 bases: TGTGCCAGCAGTAGGGCTAGCCATATCAGGGCGAATGAGCAGTTCTTC. It encodes CASSRASHIRANEQFF.

This chain connects TRBV5-1 to TRBJ2-1; D might be TRBD2 (5 bases). Per the germline V gene, CDR1 is SGHRS and CDR2 is YFSETQ. Trimming stripped 4 bases from V and 3 bases from J, with 11 bases between. The CDR3 spans 14 residues. The CDR3 DNA reads TGCGCCAGCAGCCGTTCGGGGTTCTACAATGAGCAGTTCTTC. Protein: CASSRSGFYNEQFF. Full variable domain (remainder filled in from reference TRBV5-1 and TRBJ2-1): KAGVTQTPRYLIKTRGQQVTLSCSPISGHRSVSWYQQTPGQGLQFLFEYFSETQRNKGNFPGRFSGRQFSNSRSEMNVSTLELGDSALYLCASSRSGFYNEQFFGPGTRLTVL.

This clone was observed once. The rearrangement joins TRBV27 to TRBJ2-7; the match to TRBD1 covers 8 bases. V gave up 5 bases and J gave up 2 bases; unmatched junction bases: 8. There are 15 residues in the CDR3. Germline V gene data show CDR1 as MNHEY and CDR2 as SMNVEV (reference sequence). The CDR3 loop is CASSPDRVPTYEQYF. The DNA of the CDR3 is TGTGCCAGCAGTCCGGACAGGGTACCAACCTACGAGCAGTACTTC.

The chain employs TRBV29-1 and TRBJ1-3; D possibly corresponds to TRBD1 (5 bases). The V gene lost 4 bases and the J gene lost 0 bases, with 19 bases spanning the gap. The CDR3 runs to 17 residues. Germline lookup yields CDR1 SQVTM and CDR2 ANQGSEA. This CDR3 reads CSVGGPPGSSSGNTIYF. In DNA, the CDR3 is TGCAGCGTTGGGGGACCGCCAGGGAGCAGCTCTGGAAACACCATATATTTT.

The chain recombines TRBV2 with TRBJ2-3; D might be TRBD2 (6 bases). The ends were cut back, 2 bases at V and 4 bases at J, with 10 bases in the middle. The CDR3 sequence is 14 residues long. Germline V gene lookup returns CDR1 SNHLY and CDR2 FYNNEI. The CDR3 reads CASSEFSGPDTQYF. The DNA for the CDR3 is TGTGCCAGCAGTGAATTTAGCGGCCCAGATACGCAGTATTTT.

The chain combines TRBV30 with TRBJ1-1, with D uncertain. This CDR3 has 12 residues. Germline V gene lookup returns CDR1 GTSNPN and CDR2 SVGIG (reference sequence). Trimming took 4 bases from V and 1 from J, leaving 7 bases between them. The DNA for the CDR3 is TGTGCCTGGACCGGGTGGAACACTGAAGCTTTCTTT. This encodes CAWTGWNTEAFF.

The chain employs TRBV28 and TRBJ2-1, with D perhaps matching TRBD1 (5 bases). Germline values: CDR1 MDHEN, CDR2 SYDVKM. The germline V and J ends were trimmed by 3 bases and 8 bases, with 11 bases remaining between them. The CDR3 consists of 13 residues. CDR3 loop: CASSFLQDDEQFF. CDR3 coding DNA: TGTGCCAGCAGTTTCTTACAGGACGATGAGCAGTTCTTC.

The chain carries TRBV5-1 and TRBJ1-1; perhaps TRBD1 as D (5 bases). The CDR3 contains 15 residues. Germline assignment: CDR1 SGHRS and CDR2 YFSETQ. V was clipped by 2 bases and J by 3 bases, with 14 bases between them. The CDR3 DNA reads TGCGCCAGCAGCTTCCTAGGGGTTCGTGACACTGAAGCTTTCTTT. Encoded protein: CASSFLGVRDTEAFF.

This sequence joins TRBV25-1 and TRBJ2-3; D possibly corresponds to TRBD1 (6 bases). The CDR3 contains 13 residues. The germline CDR1 and CDR2 sequences are MGHDK and SYGVNS. V shed 7 bases and J shed 2 bases, with 10 bases lying between them. Written as DNA, the CDR3 is TGTGCCAGCACTGGGGACAACACAGATACGCAGTATTTT. Its translation is CASTGDNTDTQYF.

The chain has TRBV5-6 and TRBJ1-3; perhaps TRBD1 as D (5 bases). Trimming shortened V by 2 bases and J by 0 bases, and 15 bases separated the two germline ends. Per the germline V gene, CDR1 is SGHDT and CDR2 is YYEEEE. The CDR3 loop spans 17 amino acids. The CDR3, as DNA: TGTGCCAGCAGCTTCGGACACTTCCAGAGCTCTGGAAACACCATATATTTT. Amino acids: CASSFGHFQSSGNTIYF.

Points on this clone: Germline is not matched at one junction end, which may reflect a read error. The V gene is TRBV5-1, the J gene TRBJ2-3, with 11 bases that match TRBD1. This CDR3 contains 17 residues. Germline loops: CDR1 SGHRS, CDR2 YFSETQ. The CDR3 nucleotides are TGCGCCAGCAGCTTGGCCCTACGGACAGGGGGCACGGATACGCAGTATTTT. Translating gives CASSLALRTGGTDTQYF.

The V gene is TRBV7-2, the J gene TRBJ2-7, with D perhaps matching TRBD2 (5 bases). The V gene lost 5 bases and the J gene lost 6 bases, with 20 bases spanning the gap. This CDR3 contains 15 residues. CDR1 is SGHTA and CDR2 is FQGNSA in the germline V gene. The CDR3 here is CASSHSGIFGREQYF. The CDR3 DNA reads TGTGCCAGCAGCCACTCGGGGATTTTTGGGCGCGAGCAGTACTTC.

The rearrangement links TRBV7-9 to TRBJ2-7; D is uncertain. The CDR3 spans 11 residues. Germline CDR1 is SEHNR and CDR2 is FQNEAQ (reference sequence). The V gene lost 5 bases and the J gene lost 7 bases, with 9 bases spanning the gap. The CDR3 is CASSRWGEQYF. Here the CDR3 DNA reads TGTGCCAGCAGCCGGTGGGGAGAGCAGTACTTC.

The chain couples TRBV6-1 to TRBJ2-7, with TRBD1 matching 10 bases. This CDR3 is 12 amino acids long. Trimming removed 6 bases from V and 5 bases from J; junction bases left unmatched: 1. Germline lookup yields CDR1 MNHNS and CDR2 SASEGT. The CDR3, as DNA: TGTGCCAGCAGGGGGACAGGGGACGAGCAGTACTTC. Protein product: CASRGTGDEQYF.

This chain links TRBV4-1 with TRBJ1-6, with 7 bases aligning to TRBD1. The ends lost 4 bases at V and 10 bases at J; junction bases unmatched: 13. There are 16 residues in the CDR3. CDR1 MGHRA and CDR2 YSYEKL come from the germline V gene. The CDR3 coding sequence is TGCGCCAGCAGCCGTCTCGGACAGGAGGTTGGGTCACCCCTCCACTTT. This encodes CASSRLGQEVGSPLHF.